Sequencing of this TCR beta chain was carried out in a study of Ad26.COV2.S vaccination and SARS-CoV-2 variants. Study background: COV1001, an Ad26.COV2.S trial, supplied this vaccine-arm donor.

Specified treatment: roughly 19 received Ad26.COV2.S at low or high dose, single or two shots; several received placebo; per-sample allocation not given. Material that was analyzed had been drawn on day 63 after the first vaccine or placebo injection. Germline CDR1 is SGHTA and CDR2 is FQGTGA. V was pared by 1 base and J by 5 bases, with 10 bases of the junction left unmatched. This CDR3 is 16 amino acids long. Broader study findings: Post-vaccination breadth of spike-specific CD8+ and CD4+ T cell responses was reportedly substantial. Across vaccine and placebo recipients, the breadth of non-spike TCRs was similar.

Note on this clone: Its antigen is as yet unknown.

Profiled with immunoSEQ multiplex PCR; TCRdb holds only in-frame clones, not every one. The repertoire holds approximately 480,000 clones, with approximately 88% as singletons. This TCR was recovered from a person between 18 and 60 years old who received the Ad26.COV2.S COVID-19 vaccine or a placebo. The starting material was peripheral blood, obtained in a trial of Ad26.COV2.S vaccine versus placebo. The rearrangement uses TRBV7-3 and TRBJ2-5; TRBD2 aligns across 7 bases. Written as DNA, the CDR3 is TGTGCCAGCAGCTTAATGGACGGGAGAGCGGGGGAGACCCAGTACTTC. This encodes CASSLMDGRAGETQYF.